This T cell receptor (beta chain) was obtained from a study of patients and donors after allogeneic stem cell transplantation. TCRdb reprocessed the RT-PCR reads via MiXCR and lists one record per CDR3 protein. The table includes about 960,000 distinct CDR3 sequences, roughly 18% detected once. Unmatched junction bases numbered 8, after V lost 6 bases and J lost 4 bases. CDR1 and CDR2 from the germline V gene are SNHLY and FYNNEI. This CDR3 region has 15 residues. The receptor was derived from a human donor who was either an allogeneic HSCT recipient or a stem cell or donor lymphocyte infusion donor (not recorded which). It is not recorded whose cells these are; they may come from a transplant donor. The V and J genes are TRBV2 and TRBJ1-4; 7 bases are a match to TRBD1. Sequencing was carried out using blood, either unsorted or a sorted T cell fraction (not recorded which). The CDR3 nucleotides are TGTGCCAGCAGCCTTACAGGGGCCCTTAATGAAAAACTGTTTTTT. Translating gives CASSLTGALNEKLFF.